This T cell receptor (beta chain) came from a study of T cells after yellow fever vaccination (dated by TCRdb to the late 2010s). Describing the broader study: Libraries from fractions with low cell numbers were prepared with the SMART-Seq v4 Ultra Low Input RNA kit. Bulk TCR alpha and beta repertoires were sequenced longitudinally to track T-cell clones before and after primary and booster YFV17D yellow fever vaccination. Bulk PBMC replicates and cell subsets were isolated from blood drawn at multiple timepoints before and after both primary and secondary immunization. The cohort comprised two healthy male donors, one aged 18 to 29 and one aged 30 to 40 years. Findings and caveats that apply to the study as a whole: A small fraction of clonotypes appeared in both the CD4 and CD8 compartments, likely as a result of convergent recombination. The secondary T-cell response was weaker than the primary response but faster, peaking on day 5 instead of day 15. Most clones expanded after primary vaccination (about 95% of CD4 and around 89% of CD8) were re-detected after the booster, suggesting that broad memory maintenance occurred. Because abundant contaminating clonotypes from the bulk population could be contained in FACS-sorted repertoires, computational filtering was required. Because the study included only a couple of donors, the extent to which the findings can be generalized is limited.

This specimen's treatment or condition label, per the study, means: live attenuated yellow fever vaccine strain. At each blood-draw timepoint, two biological replicates of bulk PBMCs were obtained. PBMCs were isolated from peripheral blood using a standard Ficoll-Paque protocol. RNA was extracted with TriZol from bulk PBMCs, CD4 and CD8 fractions, and dextramer-positive and dextramer-negative fractions. TCRdb records Illumina NovaSeq 6000 as the sequencer. TCR cDNA was synthesized by 5'RACE template switching, which introduced a universal primer site and unique molecular identifiers. Priming for cDNA synthesis came from both the TCR alpha and TCR beta constant segments. Two PCR steps were used to amplify libraries, with sample barcodes and sequencing adapters being added in the second step. Sequencing of libraries was performed on Illumina HiSeq 2500 (2x100 bp) or NovaSeq (2x150 bp). The authors' pipeline ran thus. MIGEC handled demultiplexing of reads and collapsing into UMI consensus sequences, while MiXCR performed V(D)J alignment. Clonotypes responding to the vaccine were identified with edgeR on replicate PBMC samples, with the criteria of FDR below 0.01 and a log2 fold change above 5 up to day 15. Each bulk clonotype received a CD4 or CD8 identity based on whether the sequenced CD4 or CD8 repertoire contained that clonotype at higher abundance. TCRdb itself trimmed the public reads at Q25 with fastp, ran MiXCR and retained productive beta chains. Rows merge per CDR3 protein into single entries with the most common DNA and genes. TCRdb, rather than the study authors, made the V and J calls. Counted in this sample were about 310,000 distinct CDR3 sequences; around 3.6% of them appeared once. Roughly a quarter of the sample rests with the top ten.

In this sample, this clonotype turned up many times. Its binding antigen is unknown. Base qualities were left out, and no much larger clone turns up one base away. V and J lose 6 bases and 6 bases, and a span of 8 bases separates them. From cysteine to phenylalanine, the CDR3 is 12 amino acids long. The kept DNA is CDR3 alone, 36 bases in frame from the first base. The chain joins TRBV12-3 or TRBV12-4 to TRBJ2-2; the D gene remains uncertain. The sequence was obtained from a man aged 18 to 30 who received the YFV17D yellow fever vaccine. The sequences come from PBMCs, collected on the day of the yellow fever booster vaccination. CDR3 sequence: CASRIAAGELFF. The nucleotides are TGTGCCAGCAGAATCGCGGCCGGGGAGCTGTTTTTT.